This is a list of T cell receptor beta chains from one sample in a study of T-cell reconstitution after alpha-beta-depleted transplantation in children. MiXCR, run by TCRdb on the PCR reads, gives a single entry per CDR3 protein. The sample has 200,000 to 250,000 distinct CDR3 sequences; roughly 25% are singletons. This material consisted of PBMCs, taken before TCRalphabeta/CD19-depleted stem cell transplant. These receptor sequences come from a girl aged 2-10 years with Fanconi anemia, due to receive a stem cell transplant. The CDR3 runs from the conserved cysteine through the conserved F or W. The listing skips clone size in some rows; elsewhere it reads once, few, many or a size class.

j_gene: TRBJ1-5; v_gene: TRBV20-1; abundance: many; CDR3aa: CSVRVADYGNQPQHF
j_gene: TRBJ1-1; v_gene: TRBV29-1; abundance: NA; CDR3aa: CSVVERMNTEAFF
j_gene: TRBJ2-3; v_gene: TRBV20-1; abundance: few; CDR3aa: CSAGRDTDTQYF
j_gene: TRBJ2-1; v_gene: TRBV15; abundance: many; CDR3aa: CATSRDGRSYNEQFF
j_gene: TRBJ1-2; v_gene: TRBV12-3/TRBV12-4; abundance: NA; CDR3aa: CASSTRDRGKGYTF
j_gene: TRBJ1-2; v_gene: TRBV7-3; abundance: NA; CDR3aa: CANSGRNYGYTF
j_gene: TRBJ2-7; v_gene: TRBV5-1; abundance: NA; CDR3aa: CASSLAPGTDFYEQYF
j_gene: TRBJ1-2; v_gene: TRBV29-1; abundance: few; CDR3aa: CSLPDPGGNGYTF
j_gene: TRBJ2-4; v_gene: TRBV5-1; abundance: NA; CDR3aa: CASSLQGENIQYF
j_gene: TRBJ1-2; v_gene: TRBV29-1; abundance: many; CDR3aa: CSAIREYGYTF
j_gene: TRBJ1-1; v_gene: TRBV4-2; abundance: many; CDR3aa: CASSQDSDRRNTEAFF
j_gene: TRBJ2-7; v_gene: TRBV5-1; abundance: many; CDR3aa: CASSLDVVDEQYF
j_gene: TRBJ2-1; v_gene: TRBV29-1; abundance: NA; CDR3aa: CSVEGGRAYNEQFF
j_gene: TRBJ2-6; v_gene: TRBV29-1; abundance: many; CDR3aa: CSVERPESGANVLTF
j_gene: TRBJ2-2; v_gene: TRBV29-1; abundance: NA; CDR3aa: CSVAGQGTRELFF
j_gene: TRBJ1-1; v_gene: TRBV19; abundance: many; CDR3aa: CASSIDRVNTEAFF
j_gene: TRBJ2-7; v_gene: TRBV20-1; abundance: many; CDR3aa: CSARDIRGTPYEQYF
j_gene: TRBJ2-2; v_gene: TRBV20-1; abundance: NA; CDR3aa: CSDSGTRNTGELFF
j_gene: TRBJ2-7; v_gene: TRBV20-1; abundance: few; CDR3aa: CSASIGASEQYF
j_gene: TRBJ2-6; v_gene: TRBV7-9; abundance: NA; CDR3aa: CASSPRNRDSGANVLTF
j_gene: TRBJ2-7; v_gene: TRBV28; abundance: NA; CDR3aa: CASSLLSGSYSEQYF
j_gene: TRBJ2-1; v_gene: TRBV29-1; abundance: few; CDR3aa: CSVEALAGGTEQFF
j_gene: TRBJ2-7; v_gene: TRBV5-1; abundance: few; CDR3aa: CASSFGYVDYEQYF
j_gene: TRBJ2-7; v_gene: TRBV29-1; abundance: NA; CDR3aa: CSAAFSYEQYF
j_gene: TRBJ1-5; v_gene: TRBV29-1; abundance: NA; CDR3aa: CSVVSDSTQPQHF
j_gene: TRBJ2-1; v_gene: TRBV18; abundance: NA; CDR3aa: CASSQPNEQFF
j_gene: TRBJ1-5; v_gene: TRBV7-2; abundance: many; CDR3aa: CASSLGHSNQPQHF
j_gene: TRBJ2-3; v_gene: TRBV5-1; abundance: few; CDR3aa: CASSVGGLAVFTQYF
j_gene: TRBJ2-7; v_gene: TRBV9; abundance: many; CDR3aa: CASSRGGGGYEQYF